Following are 26 T cell receptor beta chains from one sample sequenced in a study of T cell changes during pregnancy in multiple sclerosis. TCRdb's table, derived via immunoSEQ multiplex PCR, lists solely in-frame clones and lacks some. The profile shows some 85,000 clones, about 95% of them singletons. Sequenced here: peripheral blood, sampled in the second trimester of pregnancy. The source of these receptors is a female donor with multiple sclerosis, enrolled in a pregnancy study.

The chain uses TRBV19 and TRBJ2-4; TRBD1 agrees at 7 bases. Germline CDR1 reads LNHDA; CDR2 reads SQIVND (reference sequence). The CDR3 has 17 amino acids. Unmatched junction bases numbered 8, after V lost 3 bases and J lost 0 bases. CDR3 loop: CASSIQATGLAKNIQYF. The CDR3 bases are TGTGCCAGTAGTATTCAGGCGACAGGGCTAGCCAAAAACATTCAGTACTTC. Drawing the rest from reference TRBV19 and TRBJ2-4, the complete variable domain is DGGITQSPKYLFRKEGQNVTLSCEQNLNHDAMYWYRQDPGQGLRLIYYSQIVNDFQKGDIAEGYSVSREKKESFPLTVTSAQKNPTAFYLCASSIQATGLAKNIQYFGAGTRLSVL.

This chain joins TRBV5-5 and TRBJ2-1, with D maybe TRBD2 (5 bases). V lost 1 base and J lost 7, with 24 bases in between. Germline CDR1 reads SGHKS; CDR2 reads YYEKEE (reference sequence). The CDR3 runs 18 residues. The CDR3 here is CASSLLIRRGAALNEQFF. The CDR3 region has the DNA TGTGCCAGCAGCTTGTTAATTCGGCGAGGAGCGGCCCTGAATGAGCAGTTCTTC.

V is TRBV4-3 and J is TRBJ2-2; 9 bases map to TRBD1. CDR1 is LGHNA and CDR2 is YSLEER in the germline V gene. Trimming removed 4 bases from V and 7 bases from J; junction bases left unmatched: 7. The CDR3 loop spans 15 amino acids. CDR3 protein: CASSRNRGRGGELFF. As DNA, the CDR3 is TGCGCCAGCAGCCGAAACAGGGGGCGGGGCGGGGAGCTGTTTTTT.

V is TRBV29-1 and J is TRBJ1-2; TRBD1 agrees at 7 bases. The CDR3 runs 14 residues. Germline CDR1 and CDR2: SQVTM and ANQGSEA. Trimming at V came to 6 bases and at J to 4 bases, leaving 11 bases not matched to a gene. The CDR3 reads CSVPTLGGAYGYTF. The CDR3 DNA sequence: TGCAGCGTACCGACCTTAGGGGGCGCCTATGGCTACACCTTC.

V usage is TRBV27 and J usage is TRBJ2-7; 8 nucleotides match TRBD1. The CDR3 contains 13 residues. Germline V CDR1 and CDR2: MNHEY, SMNVEV (reference sequence). Trimming cost V 5 bases and J 3 bases; bases outside gene matches: 3. CDR3: CASSRTGHYEQYF. The CDR3 DNA follows: TGTGCCAGCAGTCGGACAGGGCACTACGAGCAGTACTTC.

In this sample, this clone turned up once. This chain connects TRBV19 to TRBJ2-5; possibly TRBD2 for D (5 bases). In germline, CDR1 is LNHDA, CDR2 SQIVND (reference sequence). This CDR3 contains 18 residues. Trimming shortened V by 3 bases and J by 4 bases, and 24 bases separated the two germline ends. CDR3 loop: CASSIPLSGTDRGETQYF. CDR3 coding DNA: TGTGCCAGTAGTATTCCCTTAAGCGGAACCGATCGAGGAGAGACCCAGTACTTC.

The chain recombines TRBV28 with TRBJ1-2; 7 bases map to TRBD1. This CDR3 is 13 amino acids long. From germline, CDR1 is MDHEN and CDR2 SYDVKM. V dropped 6 bases and J dropped 4; count of bases not matched to a gene: 5. The CDR3 loop reads CASRLGGIYGYTF. The CDR3 region has the DNA TGTGCCAGCAGACTAGGGGGCATCTATGGCTACACCTTC.

The rearrangement joins TRBV2 to TRBJ2-1; D may be TRBD1 (7 bases). CDR3 size: 13 residues. CDR1 is SNHLY, CDR2 FYNNEI, per germline. Trimming cost V 7 bases and J 6 bases, with 13 bases left between them. CDR3 bases: TGTGCCAGCAACCCCAGGGGGGCCAATGAGCAGTTCTTC. Translating it yields CASNPRGANEQFF. Variable domain in full (rest from reference TRBV2 and TRBJ2-1): EPEVTQTPSHQVTQMGQEVILRCVPISNHLYFYWYRQILGQKVEFLVSFYNNEISEKSEIFDDQFSVERPDGSNFTLKIRSTKLEDSAMYFCASNPRGANEQFFGPGTRLTVL.

The V call is TRBV30, the J call TRBJ1-5, with D unclear. Trimming shortened V by 3 bases and J by 7 bases, and 13 bases separated the two germline ends. CDR1 is GTSNPN, CDR2 SVGIG, per germline (reference sequence). CDR3 length: 13 residues. CDR3 sequence reads: CAWSLSLHQPQHF. In DNA, the CDR3 is TGTGCCTGGAGCCTATCGCTCCACCAGCCCCAGCATTTT. The full variable domain, its missing parts supplied by reference TRBV30 and TRBJ1-5, is SQTIHQWPATLVQPVGSPLSLECTVEGTSNPNLYWYRQAAGRGLQLLFYSVGIGQISSEVPQNLSASRPQDRQFILSSKKLLLSDSGFYLCAWSLSLHQPQHFGDGTRLSIL.

The chain recombines TRBV2 with TRBJ2-5; D perhaps matches TRBD2 (6 bases). V was pared by 1 base and J by 1 base, with 13 bases between. CDR3 size: 16 residues. Germline CDR1 reads SNHLY; CDR2 reads FYNNEI. The CDR3 DNA reads as TGTGCCAGCAGTGAAGGGGTGGGGGGAGGCCAAGAGACCCAGTACTTC. Encoded protein: CASSEGVGGGQETQYF.

In its sample, this clone was seen once. The chain employs TRBV5-6 and TRBJ1-2, with 10 positions matching TRBD1. The length of the CDR3 is 16 residues. Per the germline V gene, CDR1 is SGHDT and CDR2 is YYEEEE. V gave up 4 bases and J gave up 5 bases; unmatched junction bases: 11. The CDR3 region has the DNA TGTGCCAGCAGCGAAACAACCGGGACAGGGGTTTATGGCTACACCTTC. This sequence encodes CASSETTGTGVYGYTF.

The chain employs TRBV7-9 and TRBJ2-2; possibly TRBD2 for D (5 bases). The length of the CDR3 is 15 residues. V lost 4 bases to trimming and J lost 0 bases, with 9 bases between them. Germline assignment: CDR1 SEHNR and CDR2 FQNEAQ (reference sequence). This CDR3 is CASSSLLANTGELFF. The CDR3, as DNA: TGTGCCAGCAGCTCTTTACTAGCGAACACCGGGGAGCTGTTTTTT.

The CDR3 sequence: CATTREVTQETQYF. Written as DNA, the CDR3 is TGTGCCACCACTCGGGAGGTTACTCAAGAGACCCAGTACTTC. The chain combines TRBV6-1 with TRBJ2-5, with 7 bases fitting TRBD2. V trimming: 10 bases; J trimming: 2 bases; junction bases outside the gene matches: 10. Germline V CDR1 and CDR2: MNHNS, SASEGT. This CDR3 has 14 amino acids.

This chain links TRBV11-2 with TRBJ2-5; TRBD1 is a possible D gene (6 bases). Germline V CDR1 and CDR2: SGHAT, FQNNGV. This CDR3 contains 16 residues. V was clipped by 1 base and J by 1 base, with 13 bases between them. The DNA for the CDR3 is TGTGCCAGCAGCTTAGGACAGGACAGTTTCCAAGAGACCCAGTACTTC. Protein: CASSLGQDSFQETQYF.

V gene TRBV25-1 combines with J gene TRBJ2-7, with D unclear. V was trimmed by 3 bases and J by 2 bases, leaving 14 bases between them. Germline V gene lookup returns CDR1 MGHDK and CDR2 SYGVNS. The CDR3 totals 15 residues. The CDR3 DNA follows: TGTGCCAGCAGTGATTCGTTTACTTCCCCCTACGAGCAGTACTTC. Translation: CASSDSFTSPYEQYF.

V is TRBV27 and J is TRBJ2-5; 13 bases align to TRBD2. V shed 0 bases, J shed 5 bases, and the junction held 6 bases outside the gene matches. CDR1 and CDR2 from the germline V gene are MNHEY and SMNVEV (reference sequence). This CDR3 comprises 17 residues. The CDR3 sequence: CASSLSVGLAGAETQYF. The CDR3 region has the DNA TGTGCCAGCAGTTTATCTGTCGGACTAGCGGGAGCGGAGACCCAGTACTTC.

The V gene is TRBV19, the J gene TRBJ1-4; 7 nucleotides line up with TRBD1. There are 18 residues in the CDR3. The ends lost 3 bases at V and 0 bases at J; junction bases unmatched: 10. The germline V gene has CDR1 LNHDA and CDR2 SQIVND (reference sequence). DNA of the CDR3: TGTGCCAGTAGTATGACCTACACCGGGACAGCAACTAATGAAAAACTGTTTTTT. Amino acids: CASSMTYTGTATNEKLFF.

This clone was seen just once. One end of the junction does not line up with germline, which may come from a read error. V usage is TRBV7-8 and J usage is TRBJ2-1; TRBD2 might be the D (6 bases). Germline loops: CDR1 SGHVS, CDR2 FQNEAQ. This CDR3 is built from 15 residues. The CDR3: CASSHSTSTNNEQFF. The CDR3 DNA is TGTGCCAGCAGCCACTCGACTAGTACCAACAACGAGCAGTTCTTC.

The rearrangement links TRBV30 to TRBJ1-5, with TRBD1 as a possible D gene (5 bases). Germline values: CDR1 GTSNPN, CDR2 SVGIG (reference sequence). The CDR3 spans 14 residues. V dropped 5 bases and J dropped 0 bases, with 11 bases sitting between them. The CDR3 coding sequence is TGTGCCTGGGGGGGGGATAATAGCAATCAGCCCCAGCATTTT. This translates into CAWGGDNSNQPQHF.

The V gene is TRBV7-9, the J gene TRBJ2-2; the match to TRBD2 covers 7 bases. The CDR3 is 15 residues long. Germline-derived CDR1 and CDR2 are SEHNR and FQNEAQ (reference sequence). Trimming removed 5 bases from V and 3 bases from J; junction bases left unmatched: 6. In DNA, the CDR3 is TGTGCCAGCAGCGGGAGGGTCAGCGACACCGGGGAGCTGTTTTTT. Encoded protein: CASSGRVSDTGELFF.

V usage is TRBV5-6 and J usage is TRBJ2-1, with TRBD2 identical over 7 bases. Unmatched junction bases numbered 4, after V lost 5 bases and J lost 8 bases. This CDR3 has 12 residues. Germline lookup yields CDR1 SGHDT and CDR2 YYEEEE. The CDR3 spells CASRNGLDEQFF. In DNA, the CDR3 is TGTGCCAGCAGGAACGGACTAGATGAGCAGTTCTTC.

The chain is built from TRBV2 and TRBJ1-5; D is ambiguous. Looked up from germline, CDR1 is SNHLY and CDR2 is FYNNEI. CDR3 size: 15 residues. V lost 3 bases, J lost 5 bases, and 14 bases lay in between. Here the CDR3 reads CASSERRGTHQPQHF. The CDR3 DNA follows: TGTGCCAGCAGTGAGCGGCGGGGTACTCATCAGCCCCAGCATTTT.

This clone was recorded only once. The V call is TRBV10-3, the J call TRBJ1-1, with D possibly matching TRBD1 (5 bases). Germline CDR1 ENHRY, CDR2 SYGVKD. With 8 bases removed from V and 6 bases from J, the gap between germline ends came to 16 bases. This CDR3 has 13 residues. The CDR3 protein is CAIEELAGAEAFF. The CDR3 coding sequence is TGTGCCATCGAAGAACTGGCGGGGGCTGAAGCTTTCTTT.

This rearrangement joins TRBV5-1 to TRBJ2-5, with 13 bases identical to TRBD2. The germline gives CDR1 SGHRS, CDR2 YFSETQ. Trimming at V came to 4 bases and at J to 3 bases, leaving 3 bases not matched to a gene. CDR3 length equals 15 residues. The CDR3 protein is CASSPGLAGEETQYF. The CDR3 DNA follows: TGCGCCAGCAGCCCTGGACTAGCGGGAGAAGAGACCCAGTACTTC.

The V and J genes are TRBV6-5 and TRBJ2-2; D is undetermined. Germline CDR1 reads MNHEY; CDR2 reads SVGAGI. The germline V and J ends were trimmed by 10 bases and 7 bases, with 19 bases remaining between them. The length of the CDR3 is 14 residues. The CDR3 loop reads CATRHPSLGGELFF. CDR3 bases: TGTGCCACGCGACATCCCTCCCTCGGCGGGGAGCTGTTTTTT.

V is TRBV11-2 and J is TRBJ1-2, with D possibly TRBD1 on 5 matching bases. CDR3 length: 16 amino acids. The V end was cut by 2 bases, the J end by 0 bases, with 13 bases between. Germline V gives CDR1 SGHAT, CDR2 FQNNGV. The CDR3 sequence is CASSLYGGGTNYGYTF. CDR3 nucleotide sequence: TGTGCCAGCAGCTTATATGGCGGGGGTACTAACTATGGCTACACCTTC.